Sequencing of this T cell receptor beta chain was carried out in a study of tumor-infiltrating lymphocytes in primary liver carcinoma. This clonotype was observed many times. No antigen is known for it. Points from the study as a whole: Among top clones, only about 7-25% appeared in all five tumor regions.

DNA and RNA were both co-extracted from around 20-30 mg of bulk tissue that had not been sorted. Making TCR beta cDNA involved 400 to 600 ng total RNA and a constant-region primer. Each TCR beta library was derived from three nested multiplex PCR rounds that employed slightly modified ARM-PCR. MiXCR, applied by TCRdb to the multiplex PCR reads, yields one record per CDR3 protein. Among some 55,000 distinct CDR3 sequences listed, roughly 77% were seen once. This clonotype originated in a man aged 35 to 55 with primary liver carcinoma and hepatitis B virus infection. The sequenced sample was liver tumor tissue from sampling region 2. The subset is: tumor region T2, inferior pole.

This CDR3 is CASSSGLAGVSTDTQYF. DNA for the CDR3: TGTGCCAGCAGCTCCGGACTAGCGGGAGTAAGCACAGATACGCAGTATTTT. The chain couples TRBV5-4 to TRBJ2-3; the match to TRBD2 covers 13 bases. Trimming removed 3 bases from V and 0 bases from J; junction bases left unmatched: 4. This CDR3 region has 17 residues. The germline CDR1 and CDR2 sequences are SGHNT and YYREEE (reference sequence).